This passage covers 20 T cell receptor beta chains from one sample sequenced in a study of shared clonotypes between healthy human individuals. Data came from immunoSEQ multiplex PCR; TCRdb stores just in-frame clones and leaves some out. The top ten clones hold about 0.25% of a sample with approximately 840,000 clones, 96% of them seen once. CD45RO-negative CD8 cells positively selected for CCR7 made up the naive population, which excluded terminally differentiated effector memory CD45RA+ cells. The sequenced sample was naive CD8+ T cells sorted from blood. These receptors were obtained from a man aged 25-40 years in good health.

The V and J genes are TRBV29-1 and TRBJ2-3; D not certain. The CDR3 is made up of 11 amino acids. Germline V gene data show CDR1 as SQVTM and CDR2 as ANQGSEA. V was cut by 5 bases and J by 2 bases, with 5 bases left in between. CDR3 amino acids: CSVMLTDTQYF. The DNA for the CDR3 is TGCAGCGTTATGCTCACAGATACGCAGTATTTT.

The V gene is TRBV19, the J gene TRBJ2-1; no firm D call. V was pared by 1 base and J by 8 bases, with 9 bases between. CDR3 length: 13 residues. In germline, CDR1 is LNHDA, CDR2 SQIVND (reference sequence). The CDR3 is CASSIGFKHEQFF. CDR3 bases: TGTGCCAGTAGTATAGGCTTCAAACATGAGCAGTTCTTC.

This rearrangement joins TRBV15 to TRBJ2-1; 7 nucleotides match TRBD1. CDR1 is LNHNV, CDR2 YYDKDF, per germline (reference sequence). Trimming took 5 bases from V and 8 from J; bases not matched to a gene: 18. The CDR3 sequence is 17 residues long. As DNA, the CDR3 is TGTGCCACCAGCCGGACCGTGACACTATCCCAGGGGGATGAGCAGTTCTTC. Translated, it gives CATSRTVTLSQGDEQFF.

On this clone: At the DNA level, this CDR3 is encoded by other sequences in the same sample as well. The V gene is TRBV2, the J gene TRBJ1-5; tentative D call: TRBD1 (6 bases). Deletions cut 3 bases from V and 6 bases from J, with 9 bases between. Looked up from germline, CDR1 is SNHLY and CDR2 is FYNNEI. The CDR3 extends over 13 amino acids. The CDR3 DNA sequence: TGTGCCAGCAGTGATCAGGGGAGTCAGCCCCAGCATTTT. This encodes CASSDQGSQPQHF.

The CDR3 bases are TGCAGCGTTGATGCCGCCGAGGACGGATCATACGAGCAGTACTTC. Encoded protein: CSVDAAEDGSYEQYF. The chain uses TRBV29-1 and TRBJ2-7; D uncertain. The V and J ends lost 3 bases and 4 bases respectively, with 19 bases between them. The CDR3 spans 15 residues. CDR1 is SQVTM and CDR2 is ANQGSEA in the germline V gene.

The table lists this clone with a count of one. The rearrangement links TRBV6-5 to TRBJ1-5; maybe TRBD1 (6 bases). CDR1 is MNHEY, CDR2 SVGAGI, per germline. CDR3 length equals 13 residues. V was shortened by 8 bases and J by 4 bases, with 12 bases between the two germline ends. CDR3 DNA sequence: TGTGCCAGCGGCGGGACACCAAATCAGCCCCAGCATTTT. It encodes CASGGTPNQPQHF.

The chain uses TRBV4-1 and TRBJ1-5; D is uncertain. Deletions cut 0 bases from V and 3 bases from J, with 9 bases between. The CDR3 spans 15 residues. Germline CDR1 and CDR2: MGHRA and YSYEKL. CDR3 region: CASSQEVEYNQPQHF. Here the CDR3 DNA reads TGCGCCAGCAGCCAAGAGGTTGAGTACAATCAGCCCCAGCATTTT.

CDR3 sequence: CASSELAEYNEQFF. CDR3 bases: TGTGCCAGTAGTGAACTAGCGGAATACAATGAGCAGTTCTTC. This chain connects TRBV19 to TRBJ2-1; 8 bases map to TRBD2. CDR3 size: 14 residues. Per germline, CDR1 LNHDA and CDR2 SQIVND (reference sequence). After removal of 5 bases from V and 4 bases from J, the junction contained 4 bases not matched to a gene.

Worth noting for this clone: Other DNA sequences in the same sample also yield this CDR3. V gene TRBV7-9 combines with J gene TRBJ2-5; TRBD2 aligns across 8 bases. The CDR3 is 13 residues long. J was trimmed by 5 bases and V by 5 bases; bases with no gene match: 4. CDR1 SEHNR and CDR2 FQNEAQ come from the germline V gene (reference sequence). As DNA, the CDR3 is TGTGCCAGCAGCCCCCGGGGGGGGGAGACCCAGTACTTC. It translates to CASSPRGGETQYF.

The chain has TRBV7-9 and TRBJ1-5; 11 nucleotides line up with TRBD1. This CDR3 is built from 14 residues. Germline CDR1 and CDR2: SEHNR and FQNEAQ (reference sequence). With V trimmed by 4 bases and J by 5 bases, 1 base remained unmatched. In nucleotides, the CDR3 is TGTGCCAGCAGCTGGACAGGGGGCGATCAGCCCCAGCATTTT. It encodes CASSWTGGDQPQHF.

In the case of this clone: Other DNA sequences in this sample translate to the same CDR3. V and J are TRBV28 and TRBJ2-7; perhaps TRBD2 as D (6 bases). There are 15 residues in the CDR3. The V and J ends lost 2 bases and 2 bases respectively, with 13 bases between them. Germline values: CDR1 MDHEN, CDR2 SYDVKM. CDR3 loop: CASSLLAGGPYEQYF. The DNA for the CDR3 is TGTGCCAGCAGTTTACTAGCAGGAGGGCCCTACGAGCAGTACTTC.

The chain uses TRBV27 and TRBJ1-5; D might be TRBD1 (6 bases). The CDR3 runs 14 residues. Germline CDR1 MNHEY, CDR2 SMNVEV (reference sequence). Deletions cut 5 bases from V and 4 bases from J, with 12 bases between. CDR3 coding DNA: TGTGCCAGCAGTCCCGGACAGCTTAATCAGCCCCAGCATTTT. This gives the protein CASSPGQLNQPQHF.

This rearrangement joins TRBV5-1 to TRBJ2-1; D gene uncertain. The V gene's germline CDR1 is SGHRS and CDR2 YFSETQ. Between the trimmed V and J ends, which lost 4 bases and 0 bases, there was a span of 11 bases. The CDR3 totals 15 residues. CDR3 nucleotides: TGCGCCAGCAGCGAATACTTTCTCTCCTACAATGAGCAGTTCTTC. Translating it yields CASSEYFLSYNEQFF.

The gene calls are TRBV6-6 and TRBJ2-1; the D gene could be TRBD1 or TRBD2 (5 bases each). V was trimmed by 6 bases and J by 5 bases, leaving 17 bases between them. Germline CDR1 and CDR2: MNHNY and SVGAGI (reference sequence). The CDR3 extends over 15 amino acids. The CDR3 DNA reads as TGTGCCAGCAGCACTTCCGAGGGGTTTCACAATGAGCAGTTCTTC. It is translated as CASSTSEGFHNEQFF.

This clone was observed a few times. The chain combines TRBV11-2 with TRBJ2-7; the D gene is possibly TRBD1 (6 bases). Germline V gene data show CDR1 as SGHAT and CDR2 as FQNNGV. Trimming shortened V by 5 bases and J by 2 bases, and 16 bases separated the two germline ends. This CDR3 contains 15 residues. The CDR3 DNA is TGTGCCAGCAGCCCGCCGGGACACGGAGCCTACGAGCAGTACTTC. Translated: CASSPPGHGAYEQYF.

This rearrangement joins TRBV14 to TRBJ2-4; 12 bases are a match to TRBD1. The CDR3 is 15 amino acids. V lost 2 bases to trimming and J lost 7 bases; unmatched junction nucleotides: 3. Germline lookup yields CDR1 SGHDN and CDR2 FVKESK. The CDR3, as DNA: TGTGCCAGCAGCCAATTTGGGACAGGGGGCAACATTCAGTACTTC. The encoded protein is CASSQFGTGGNIQYF.

J is TRBJ1-2 and V is TRBV9; D may be TRBD1 (5 bases). The V and J ends lost 4 bases and 6 bases respectively, with 13 bases between them. The CDR3 totals 13 residues. Germline V gene lookup returns CDR1 SGDLS and CDR2 YYNGEE. The CDR3 protein is CASSLSRGHGYTF. The CDR3, as DNA: TGTGCCAGCAGCCTCTCAAGGGGACATGGCTACACCTTC. The full variable domain, with the rest looked up from reference TRBV9 and TRBJ1-2, is DSGVTQTPKHLITATGQRVTLRCSPRSGDLSVYWYQQSLDQGLQFLIQYYNGEERAKGNILERFSAQQFPDLHSELNLSSLELGDSALYFCASSLSRGHGYTFGSGTRLTVV.

Concerning this clone itself: Other DNA sequences in this sample translate to the same CDR3. V and J are TRBV30 and TRBJ1-1; D not certain. This CDR3 comprises 12 residues. Trimming shortened V by 1 base and J by 0 bases, and 3 bases separated the two germline ends. Germline assignment: CDR1 GTSNPN and CDR2 SVGIG (reference sequence). The CDR3 protein is CAWSGVNTEAFF. DNA for the CDR3: TGTGCCTGGAGTGGCGTGAACACTGAAGCTTTCTTT.

The chain couples TRBV4-2 to TRBJ2-1; no clear D. Germline CDR1 and CDR2: LGHNA and YNFKEQ. V was pared by 0 bases and J by 0 bases, with 9 bases between. The CDR3 extends over 16 amino acids. The CDR3: CASSQDTSTSYNEQFF. Here the CDR3 DNA reads TGTGCCAGCAGCCAAGATACAAGTACCTCCTACAATGAGCAGTTCTTC.

CDR3 bases: TGTGCCAGCAGCTCTCGGGGGCCCGCTAACTATGGCTACACCTTC. Encoded protein: CASSSRGPANYGYTF. This chain links TRBV14 with TRBJ1-2; perhaps TRBD1 as D (6 bases). The CDR3 covers 15 residues. The V and J ends lost 5 bases and 0 bases respectively, with 13 bases between them. The germline V gene encodes CDR1 SGHDN and CDR2 FVKESK.